The clone carrying this TCR beta chain has at least ten counts. One end of the junction does not line up with germline, which may come from a read error. TCRdb re-called the reads with MiXCR, one entry per CDR3 protein. In the table there are roughly 500,000 distinct CDR3 sequences, more than 15% of which are singletons. The data were obtained in a study of T cell repertoires in cytomegalovirus infection. CDR1 is MNHNS and CDR2 is SASEGT in the germline V gene. The CDR3 extends over 14 amino acids. This chain joins TRBV6-1 and TRBJ2-7; D perhaps matches TRBD1 (8 bases). This clonotype was sampled from a human donor in good health (CMV status not recorded). Some clones in this sample may be carry-over from other donors' samples. The sample consisted of CD8+ T cells from PBMCs. The CDR3: CASIENRGGYEQYF. DNA of the CDR3: TGTGCCAGCATTGAAAACAGGGGGGGGTACGAGCAGTACTTC.